This T cell receptor (beta chain) was sequenced for a study of blood T cell repertoires in COVID-19. Study-level background: T cells, B-cell-depleted T cells, or PBMCs provided the cDNA or gDNA that served as material.

This CDR3 is 18 amino acids long. Germline CDR1 and CDR2: MGHRA and YSYEKL. Germline trimming cut 5 bases from V and 4 bases from J; bases unmatched to any gene: 20. The sample holds one count of this clone. Adults between roughly 18 and 89 years of age took part from about 24 US areas. Membership in each cohort depended on participant-reported clinical history. Methods used by the authors: Nucleated cell counts were estimated from reference gene primer amplification. Clones were sequenced by immunoSEQ multiplex PCR, and TCRdb holds only the in-frame ones, with some missing. V, J and clone size are those of that table, while D and trimming were read from the DNA. The table includes some 300,000 clones, 85% to 90% detected once.

The V call is TRBV4-1, the J call TRBJ2-7; TRBD2 matches 7 bases. The sequenced sample was PBMCs or T cells enriched from blood (not recorded which). This clonotype was obtained from a woman aged 55 to 70 in a cohort exposed to, infected with or recovered from COVID-19 (not recorded which). The CDR3 sequence: CASSTEREEGKFSYEQYF. The CDR3 region has the DNA TGCGCCAGCAGCACCGAGCGGGAAGAGGGGAAGTTCTCGTACGAGCAGTACTTC.